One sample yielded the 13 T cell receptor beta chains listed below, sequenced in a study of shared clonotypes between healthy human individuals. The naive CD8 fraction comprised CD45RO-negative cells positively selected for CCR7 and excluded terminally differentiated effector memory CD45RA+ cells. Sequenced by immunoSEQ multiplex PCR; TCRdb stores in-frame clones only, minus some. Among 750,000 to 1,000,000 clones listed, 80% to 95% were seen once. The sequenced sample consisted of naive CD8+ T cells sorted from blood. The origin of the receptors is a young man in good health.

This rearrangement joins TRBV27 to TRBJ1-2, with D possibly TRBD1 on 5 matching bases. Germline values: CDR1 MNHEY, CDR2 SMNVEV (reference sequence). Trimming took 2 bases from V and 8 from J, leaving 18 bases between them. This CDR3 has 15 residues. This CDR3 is CASSLTFSGAQGYTF. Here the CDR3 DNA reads TGTGCCAGCAGTTTAACGTTTTCTGGGGCGCAAGGCTACACCTTC.

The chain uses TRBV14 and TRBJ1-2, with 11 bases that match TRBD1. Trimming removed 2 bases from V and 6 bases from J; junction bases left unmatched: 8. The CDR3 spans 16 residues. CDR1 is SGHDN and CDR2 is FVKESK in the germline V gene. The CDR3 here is CASSQRTGGVLDGYTF. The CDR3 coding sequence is TGTGCCAGCAGCCAAAGGACAGGGGGCGTACTAGATGGCTACACCTTC. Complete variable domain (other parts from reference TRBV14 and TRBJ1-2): EAGVTQFPSHSVIEKGQTVTLRCDPISGHDNLYWYRRVMGKEIKFLLHFVKESKQDESGMPNNRFLAERTGGTYSTLKVQPAELEDSGVYFCASSQRTGGVLDGYTFGSGTRLTVV.

The DNA for the CDR3 is TGCAGCGTTGACGGACTGGTAGGTAATGAGCAGTTCTTC. Amino acid sequence: CSVDGLVGNEQFF. The chain has TRBV29-1 and TRBJ2-1; TRBD2 is a possible D gene (5 bases). The CDR3 is 13 residues long. Germline-derived CDR1 and CDR2 are SQVTM and ANQGSEA. V dropped 3 bases and J dropped 7 bases, with 13 bases sitting between them.

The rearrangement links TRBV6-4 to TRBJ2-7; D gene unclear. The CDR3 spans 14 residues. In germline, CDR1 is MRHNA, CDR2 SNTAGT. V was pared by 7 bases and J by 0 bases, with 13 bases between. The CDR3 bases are TGTGCCAGCATAGGGCACCAAAGCTCCTACGAGCAGTACTTC. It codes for CASIGHQSSYEQYF.

CDR3 sequence (DNA): TGTGCCAGCAGCTTTTCTAGCGGGAGGGATACGCAGTATTTT. It is translated as CASSFSSGRDTQYF. The genes are TRBV5-5 and TRBJ2-3; 11 nucleotides align to TRBD2. V lost 2 bases to trimming and J lost 6 bases; unmatched junction nucleotides: 2. The V gene's germline CDR1 is SGHKS and CDR2 YYEKEE (reference sequence). This CDR3 has 14 residues.

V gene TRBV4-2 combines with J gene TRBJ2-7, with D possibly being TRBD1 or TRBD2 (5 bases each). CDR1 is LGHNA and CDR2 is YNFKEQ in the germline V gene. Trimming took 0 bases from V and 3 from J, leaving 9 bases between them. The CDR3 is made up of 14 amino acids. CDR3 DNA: TGTGCCAGCAGCCAAGAGAGGGACGACTACGAGCAGTACTTC. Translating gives CASSQERDDYEQYF.

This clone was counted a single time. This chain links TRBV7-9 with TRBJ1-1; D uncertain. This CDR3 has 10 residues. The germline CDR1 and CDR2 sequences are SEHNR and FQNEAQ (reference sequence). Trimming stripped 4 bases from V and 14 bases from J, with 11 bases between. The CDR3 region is CASSSKAPFF. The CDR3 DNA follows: TGTGCCAGCAGCTCTAAGGCGCCCTTCTTT.

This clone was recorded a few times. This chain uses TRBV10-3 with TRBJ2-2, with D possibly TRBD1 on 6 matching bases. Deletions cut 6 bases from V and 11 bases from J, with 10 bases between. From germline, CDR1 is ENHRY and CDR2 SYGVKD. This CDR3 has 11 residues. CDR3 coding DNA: TGTGCCATCAGACAGGGTTCAGAGCTGTTTTTT. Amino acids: CAIRQGSELFF.

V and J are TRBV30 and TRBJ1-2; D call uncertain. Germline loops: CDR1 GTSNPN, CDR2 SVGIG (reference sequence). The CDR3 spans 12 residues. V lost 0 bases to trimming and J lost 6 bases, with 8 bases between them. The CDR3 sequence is CAWSVLEDGYTF. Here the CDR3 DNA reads TGTGCCTGGAGTGTATTGGAAGATGGCTACACCTTC.

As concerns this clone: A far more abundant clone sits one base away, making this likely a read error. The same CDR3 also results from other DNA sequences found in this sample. CDR3 sequence (DNA): TGTGCCAGCAGTGAGGGGACTAGCGGCACAGATACGCAGTATTTT. Its protein product is CASSEGTSGTDTQYF. The genes are TRBV2 and TRBJ2-3; 10 positions agree with TRBD2. The junction had 1 base not matched to a gene; V was cut back by 3 bases and J by 1 base. The CDR3 covers 15 residues. Germline CDR1 reads SNHLY; CDR2 reads FYNNEI.

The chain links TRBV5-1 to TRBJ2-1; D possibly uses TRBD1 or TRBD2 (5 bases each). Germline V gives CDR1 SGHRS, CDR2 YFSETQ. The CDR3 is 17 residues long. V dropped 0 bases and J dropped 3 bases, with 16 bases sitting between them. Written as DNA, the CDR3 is TGCGCCAGCAGCTTGGAAGGGACGACAAGAAACTACAATGAGCAGTTCTTC. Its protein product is CASSLEGTTRNYNEQFF.

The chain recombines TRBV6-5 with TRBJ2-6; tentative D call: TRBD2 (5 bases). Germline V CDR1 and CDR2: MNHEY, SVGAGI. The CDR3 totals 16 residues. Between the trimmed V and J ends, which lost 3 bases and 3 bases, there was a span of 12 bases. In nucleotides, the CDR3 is TGTGCCAGCAGTTATGAGGGTTCGGTTGGGGCCAACGTCCTGACTTTC. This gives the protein CASSYEGSVGANVLTF.

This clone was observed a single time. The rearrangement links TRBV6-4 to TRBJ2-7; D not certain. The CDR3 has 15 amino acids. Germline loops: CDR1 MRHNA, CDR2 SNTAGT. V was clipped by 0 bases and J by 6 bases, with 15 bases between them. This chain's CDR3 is CASSDSIDSSSEQYF. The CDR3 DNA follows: TGTGCCAGCAGTGACTCGATAGACTCCTCTTCCGAGCAGTACTTC.